The next 4 T cell receptor beta chains were all read from a single sample in a study of immune heterogeneity within non-small cell lung tumors. TCR beta CDR3 was amplified by multiplex PCR, first round approximately 9 cycles, 32 V and 13 J primers. TCRdb ran MiXCR on the multiplex PCR reads and lists one entry per CDR3 protein. The sample lists thousands of distinct CDR3 sequences, 27% occurring once. The template consisted of bulk tumor genomic DNA, with roughly 0.6 ug used per sample. Several biopsies per primary tumor were taken during surgery, spaced as far apart as possible. With untreated, newly diagnosed non-small cell lung cancer, the patients went on to undergo curative surgery. Sequences were obtained from lung tumor tissue. The receptor set was obtained from a man aged 55-75 years with non-small cell lung cancer.

This clonotype was seen only once. A read error may be the cause here, since a much bigger clone is one base away. The genes are TRBV7-3 and TRBJ2-1; TRBD2 agrees at 9 bases. Germline CDR1 is SGHTA and CDR2 is FQGTGA. The J segment lost 4 bases and the V segment lost 5 bases, leaving 9 bases of the junction unmatched. The CDR3 covers 16 residues. The chain's CDR3 is CASSPELAGRYNEQFF. CDR3 DNA sequence: TGTGCCAGCAGCCCAGAGCTAGCGGGAAGATACAATGAGCAGTTCTTC.

As concerns this clonotype: A much larger clone differs from this one at a single base, so this may be a read error. This sequence joins TRBV12-3 or TRBV12-4 and TRBJ1-5; D unclear. The V end was cut by 10 bases, the J end by 5 bases, with 15 bases between. The CDR3 is 13 amino acids. Written as DNA, the CDR3 is TGTGCCACCATGCGGAGAGGCGATCAGCCCCAGCATTTT. It translates to CATMRRGDQPQHF.

By share, this clonotype counts as medium-sized. The chain uses TRBV5-1 and TRBJ2-2, with D unclear. Germline lookup yields CDR1 SGHRS and CDR2 YFSETQ. CDR3 length: 13 residues. Between the trimmed V and J ends, which lost 1 base and 1 base, there was a span of 2 bases. The CDR3 DNA sequence: TGCGCCAGCAGCTTGTGGAACACCGGGGAGCTGTTTTTT. The encoded protein is CASSLWNTGELFF.

In this sample, this clonotype is medium-sized (0.01 to 0.1%). The chain carries TRBV7-8 and TRBJ1-2, with 9 nucleotides matching TRBD1. CDR1 and CDR2 from the germline V gene are SGHVS and FQNEAQ. Trimming at V came to 5 bases and at J to 1 base, leaving 8 bases not matched to a gene. The CDR3 extends over 16 amino acids. CDR3 amino acids: CASSPGTGTYNYGYTF. The CDR3 DNA follows: TGTGCCAGCAGCCCGGGGACAGGGACCTATAACTATGGCTACACCTTC.